These T cell receptor beta chains were read from a single sample in a study of blood T cell repertoires in COVID-19. Profiling relied on immunoSEQ multiplex PCR, and the TCRdb table lists in-frame clones only, not all of them. The sample lists about 140,000 clones, roughly three quarters occurring once. The sample was peripheral blood. These receptors all come from a woman aged 55-75 years with acute or convalescent COVID-19. Each CDR3 is given with its conserved first and last residue. A D gene is named only where the DNA matches it firmly. The listing skips clone size in some rows; elsewhere it reads once, few, many or a size class.

j_call	clone_size	v_call	d_call	cdr3_nt	cdr3_aa
TRBJ2-7	.	TRBV10-3	.	TGTGCCATCAGTGCTGACAGATACGAGCAGTACTTC	CAISADRYEQYF
TRBJ2-1	.	TRBV7-2	.	TGTGCCAGCAGCTTAGGGCGGGATTGGAATGAGCAGTTCTTC	CASSLGRDWNEQFF
TRBJ2-2	few	TRBV10-1	.	TGCGCCAGCAGTGTCGGACAGAGACAACCGAACACCGGGGAGCTGTTTTTT	CASSVGQRQPNTGELFF
TRBJ2-5	.	TRBV7-2	TRBD2	TGTGCCAGCAGCTTAGGTGAAGCGGGAGGGGAGACCCAGTACTTC	CASSLGEAGGETQYF
TRBJ2-1	.	TRBV9	.	TGTGCCAGCAGCGGTAGTGGTCTGGGGCGGAGCTACAATGAGCAGTTCTTC	CASSGSGLGRSYNEQFF
TRBJ2-7	.	TRBV11-2	.	TGTGCCAGCACCTCCTCGGACTCCGCACTCTACGAGCAGTACTTC	CASTSSDSALYEQYF
TRBJ2-1	few	TRBV29-1	TRBD1	TGCAGCGTTGACGGGACAGTTGGACGCTCCTACAATGAGCAGTTCTTC	CSVDGTVGRSYNEQFF
TRBJ1-4	.	TRBV27	.	TGTGCCAGCAAGGGGGTTGGGTCGGGTGAAAAACTGTTTTTT	CASKGVGSGEKLFF
TRBJ1-2	.	TRBV18	.	TGTGCCAGCTCACCGCGGACAGAAGACTATGGCTACACCTTC	CASSPRTEDYGYTF
TRBJ1-5	.	TRBV19	TRBD1	TGTGCCAGTACTAATCGGCGAACAGGGGGAGTCTATAGCAATCAGCCCCAGCATTTT	CASTNRRTGGVYSNQPQHF
TRBJ2-1	.	TRBV11-2	TRBD2	TGTGCCAGCAGCCTAACTACCCCTAGCGGGAGATTTTTGTTTGAGCAGTTCTTC	CASSLTTPSGRFLFEQFF
TRBJ2-1	.	TRBV6-6	TRBD1	TGTGCCAGCAGGGACCGGGGACAGACTTCGAATGAGCAGTTCTTC	CASRDRGQTSNEQFF
TRBJ2-2	.	TRBV4-2	TRBD2	TGTGCCACCTCGAAAACACTAGCGGGAGTCTCTGCGAACACCGGGGAGCTGTTTTTT	CATSKTLAGVSANTGELFF
TRBJ2-7	.	TRBV4-2	.	TGTGCCAGCAGCCAAAGCGTCAGCTCCTACGAGCAGTACTTC	CASSQSVSSYEQYF
TRBJ2-7	.	TRBV10-3	TRBD1	TGTGCCATCAGTAGGGGGCGGTGGGAGCAGTACTTC	CAISRGRWEQYF
TRBJ1-6	.	TRBV2	TRBD1	TGTGCCAGCAGACCCGGGACAGGTGATAATTCACCCCTCCACTTT	CASRPGTGDNSPLHF
TRBJ1-1	.	TRBV28	.	TGTGCCAGCAGTTTCCGGACTGGGGAAGCTTTCTTT	CASSFRTGEAFF
TRBJ2-1	.	TRBV27	.	TGTGCCAGCAGTTTAAGGCGGGGCTACAATGAGCAGTTCTTC	CASSLRRGYNEQFF
TRBJ2-1	.	TRBV6-5	TRBD2	TGTGCCAGCCGCTTAGCGGGAACGTCCTACAATGAGCAGTTCTTC	CASRLAGTSYNEQFF
TRBJ1-6	.	TRBV5-1	TRBD1	TGCGCCAGCAGCTTAGACAGGGGTAATTCACCCCTCCACTTT	CASSLDRGNSPLHF
TRBJ2-2	.	TRBV2	TRBD1	TGTGCCAGCAGGACCGGGACAGGTCGCACCGGGGAGCTGTTTTTT	CASRTGTGRTGELFF
TRBJ1-4	.	TRBV14	TRBD1	TGTGCCAGCAGTAGAGGGACAGCAACTAATGAAAAACTGTTTTTT	CASSRGTATNEKLFF
TRBJ1-1	.	TRBV19	.	TGTGCCAGTAGTTGGGCCAGGAACACTGAAGCTTTCTTT	CASSWARNTEAFF
TRBJ2-1	.	TRBV12-3/TRBV12-4	TRBD2	TGTGCCAGCAGCCGGCGGGGGTATGAGCAGTTCTTC	CASSRRGYEQFF
TRBJ2-5	.	TRBV28	TRBD2	TGTGCCAGCAGTTTATATAACCAGGGACTAGCGGGAGTTGAGACCCAGTACTTC	CASSLYNQGLAGVETQYF
TRBJ2-1	.	TRBV11-3	TRBD2	TGTGCCAGCGGGACTAGCGGGAATAATGAGCAGTTCTTC	CASGTSGNNEQFF
TRBJ2-7	.	TRBV6-5	TRBD2	TGTGCCAGCAGTCAACTAGCGAGGGCCTCCTACGAGCAGTACTTC	CASSQLARASYEQYF
TRBJ1-2	.	TRBV28	.	TGTGCCAGCAGTTTCCCCGCACTAGGCTATGGCTACACCTTC	CASSFPALGYGYTF
TRBJ2-7	.	TRBV21-1	.	TGTGCCAGCAGTTCACCCGGGACAGGGGGTCCCTACGAGCAGTACTTC	CASSSPGTGGPYEQYF
TRBJ2-5	.	TRBV30	.	TGTGCCTGGAGTCCCGCGGCAGACAGGCAGTACTTC	CAWSPAADRQYF
TRBJ2-1	.	TRBV10-1	.	TGCGCCAGCAGTCAGGACTCCCCAGTGGATGAGCAGTTCTTC	CASSQDSPVDEQFF
TRBJ2-3	.	TRBV19	TRBD1	TGTGCCAGTAGTAGACAGGGACAGGGAGGCACAGATACGCAGTATTTT	CASSRQGQGGTDTQYF
TRBJ2-1	once	TRBV19	TRBD2	TGTGCCAGTAGCCCCAGACTAGCTAGCTATGAGCAGTTCTTC	CASSPRLASYEQFF
TRBJ1-3	.	TRBV30	TRBD1	TGTGCCTGGACCCGGACAGGCTCTGGAAACACCATATATTTT	CAWTRTGSGNTIYF
TRBJ1-1	.	TRBV10-2	.	TGCGCCAGCAGTGTAACCAGGAACACTGAAGCTTTCTTT	CASSVTRNTEAFF
TRBJ1-1	.	TRBV28	.	TGTGCCAGCACCTTCTCTCTTCTTCCAGCTTTCTTT	CASTFSLLPAFF
TRBJ1-2	.	TRBV6-6	.	TGTGCCAGCAGCCCACAGACAGGACTTGCTAACTATGGCTACACCTTC	CASSPQTGLANYGYTF
TRBJ2-3	few	TRBV7-9	TRBD2	TGTGCCAGCAGCTTAGCAAGACTAGCGGGAGTGGCGGATACGCAGTATTTT	CASSLARLAGVADTQYF
TRBJ2-1	.	TRBV3-1/TRBV3-2	TRBD2	TGTGCCAGCAGCCAGGGGCCTAGCGGGAGCAATGAGCAGTTCTTC	CASSQGPSGSNEQFF
TRBJ2-7	medium-sized	TRBV5-8	.	TGTGCCAGCAGCACCCCGGACTTCTACGAGCAGTACTTC	CASSTPDFYEQYF